This TCR beta chain is from a study of blood T cell repertoires in COVID-19. The Seattle patients joined while their infection was active and were tracked longitudinally afterward. The V gene end was trimmed by 0 bases and the J gene end by 6 bases; junction bases not matched to a gene: 7. Germline assignment: CDR1 SEHNR and CDR2 FQNEAQ (reference sequence). The CDR3 is 16 amino acids. Clones were read by immunoSEQ multiplex PCR, and TCRdb kept only the in-frame ones, dropping some. The table records 250,000 to 350,000 clones, 80% to 95% of them present only once. V usage is TRBV7-9 and J usage is TRBJ2-1, with 8 bases aligning to TRBD2. The sequenced material came from peripheral blood. This clonotype originated in a woman under 40 with COVID-19, enrolled during active disease. The CDR3 loop reads CASSLASGSGSNEQFF. The CDR3, as DNA: TGTGCCAGCAGCTTAGCGTCGGGGAGCGGGAGCAATGAGCAGTTCTTC.